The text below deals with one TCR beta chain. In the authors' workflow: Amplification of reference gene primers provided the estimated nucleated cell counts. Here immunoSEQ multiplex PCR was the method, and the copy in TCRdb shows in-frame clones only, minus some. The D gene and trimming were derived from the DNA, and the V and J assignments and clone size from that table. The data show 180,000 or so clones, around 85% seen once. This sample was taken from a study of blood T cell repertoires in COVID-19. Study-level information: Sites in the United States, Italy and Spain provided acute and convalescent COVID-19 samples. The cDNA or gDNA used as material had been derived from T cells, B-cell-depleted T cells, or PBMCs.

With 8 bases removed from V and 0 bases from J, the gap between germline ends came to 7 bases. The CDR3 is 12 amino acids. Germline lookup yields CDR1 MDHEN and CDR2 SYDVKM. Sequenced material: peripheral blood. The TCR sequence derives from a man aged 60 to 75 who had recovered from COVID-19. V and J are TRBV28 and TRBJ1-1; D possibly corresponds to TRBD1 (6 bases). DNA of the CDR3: TGTGCCAGCGGACAGATGAACACTGAAGCTTTCTTT. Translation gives CASGQMNTEAFF.